This T cell receptor (beta chain) was sequenced for a study of early T cells in non-severe SARS-CoV-2 infection. This clonotype was seen a handful of times. A single record per CDR3 protein comes from TCRdb applying MiXCR to the 5' RACE reads. The sample lists about 76,000 distinct CDR3 sequences; roughly 16% were seen once. Trimming cost V 0 bases and J 8 bases, with 22 bases left between them. CDR3 length: 17 residues. Germline assignment: CDR1 MGHRA and CDR2 YSYEKL. The TCR sequence derives from an adult who was a healthcare worker with PCR-confirmed SARS-CoV-2 infection or an uninfected control (not recorded which). Sample: whole blood. The V call is TRBV4-1, the J call TRBJ1-2; D remains unclear. The CDR3 loop reads CASSQEVAGVGGPGYTF. The CDR3 region has the DNA TGCGCCAGCAGCCAAGAGGTGGCGGGAGTCGGAGGGCCGGGCTACACCTTC.